This T cell receptor beta chain comes out of a study of CD8+ T cells in alopecia areata. About the research overall: Affected scalp percentage gauged treated patients' severity.

About this clone itself: Its target is not known.

Specified treatment: oral pan-JAK inhibitor, 5-10 mg twice daily. Investigators isolated RNA and reverse transcribed it into cDNA to act as the sequencing template. Libraries were prepared by immunoSEQ multiplex PCR; TCRdb keeps only in-frame clonotypes and omits some of them. The table includes about 140,000 clones, about 88% detected once. The CDR3 has 16 residues. The V gene end was trimmed by 4 bases and the J gene end by 6 bases; junction bases not matched to a gene: 10. The germline V gene has CDR1 SGHNT and CDR2 YYREEE (reference sequence). Study-level results: Researchers report lesional scalp, most notably alopecia totalis/universalis, outstripped normal scalp in clonality.

The chain recombines TRBV5-4 with TRBJ2-2; TRBD1 matches at 9 bases. Sequenced material: CD8+ T cells sorted from blood, taken at week 4, from a patient treated with tofacitinib. The sequence was collected from a human donor with alopecia areata. Written as DNA, the CDR3 is TGTGCCAGCAGCATCTCGGGACAGGGCGGTCCCGGGGAGCTGTTTTTT. It encodes CASSISGQGGPGELFF.